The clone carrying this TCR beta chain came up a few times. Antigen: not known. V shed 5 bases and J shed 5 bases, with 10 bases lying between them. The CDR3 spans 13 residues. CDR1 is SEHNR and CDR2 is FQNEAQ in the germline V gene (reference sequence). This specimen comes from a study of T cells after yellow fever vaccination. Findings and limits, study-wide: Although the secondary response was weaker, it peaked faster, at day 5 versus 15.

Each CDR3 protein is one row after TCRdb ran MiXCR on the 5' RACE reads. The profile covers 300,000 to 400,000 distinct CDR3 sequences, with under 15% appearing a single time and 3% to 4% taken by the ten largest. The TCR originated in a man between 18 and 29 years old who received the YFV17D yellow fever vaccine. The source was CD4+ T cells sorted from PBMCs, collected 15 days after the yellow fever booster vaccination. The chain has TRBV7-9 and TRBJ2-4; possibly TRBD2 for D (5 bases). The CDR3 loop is CASSISGQNIQYF. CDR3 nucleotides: TGTGCCAGCAGCATCAGCGGTCAAAACATTCAGTACTTC.